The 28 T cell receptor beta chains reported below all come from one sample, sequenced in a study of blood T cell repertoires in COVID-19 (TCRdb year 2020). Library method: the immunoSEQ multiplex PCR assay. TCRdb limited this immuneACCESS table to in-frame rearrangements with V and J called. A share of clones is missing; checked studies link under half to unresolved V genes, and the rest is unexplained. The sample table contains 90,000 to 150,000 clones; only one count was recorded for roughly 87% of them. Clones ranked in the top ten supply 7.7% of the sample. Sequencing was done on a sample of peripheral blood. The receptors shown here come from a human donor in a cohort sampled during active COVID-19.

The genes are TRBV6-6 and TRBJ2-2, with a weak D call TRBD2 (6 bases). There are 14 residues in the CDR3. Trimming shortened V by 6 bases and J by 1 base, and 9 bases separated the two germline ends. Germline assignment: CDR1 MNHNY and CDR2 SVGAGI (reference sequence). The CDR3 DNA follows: TGTGCCAGCAGAGCTAGCGAGAACACCGGGGAGCTGTTTTTT. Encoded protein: CASRASENTGELFF.

The CDR3 region is CASSPDLGAEKLFF. For the CDR3, the DNA is TGTGCCAGTAGCCCCGATTTAGGGGCGGAAAAACTGTTTTTT. This sequence joins TRBV19 and TRBJ1-4, with D possibly being TRBD1 (5 bases). The CDR3 is 14 amino acids. Trimming pared 6 bases from V and 8 bases from J, leaving 16 bases between. CDR1 LNHDA and CDR2 SQIVND come from the germline V gene (reference sequence).

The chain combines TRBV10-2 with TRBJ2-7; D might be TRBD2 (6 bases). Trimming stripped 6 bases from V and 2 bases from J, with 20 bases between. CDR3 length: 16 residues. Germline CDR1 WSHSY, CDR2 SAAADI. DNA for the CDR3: TGCGCCAGCAGAGAGGCTGGGGGGAGAAACCCCTACGAGCAGTACTTC. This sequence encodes CASREAGGRNPYEQYF.

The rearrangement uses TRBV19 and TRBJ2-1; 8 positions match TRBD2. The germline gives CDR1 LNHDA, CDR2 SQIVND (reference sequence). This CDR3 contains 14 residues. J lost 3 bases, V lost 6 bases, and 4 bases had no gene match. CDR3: CASRKLADYNEQFF. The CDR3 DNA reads TGTGCCAGTAGAAAACTAGCGGACTACAATGAGCAGTTCTTC. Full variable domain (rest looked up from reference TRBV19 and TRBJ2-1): DGGITQSPKYLFRKEGQNVTLSCEQNLNHDAMYWYRQDPGQGLRLIYYSQIVNDFQKGDIAEGYSVSREKKESFPLTVTSAQKNPTAFYLCASRKLADYNEQFFGPGTRLTVL.

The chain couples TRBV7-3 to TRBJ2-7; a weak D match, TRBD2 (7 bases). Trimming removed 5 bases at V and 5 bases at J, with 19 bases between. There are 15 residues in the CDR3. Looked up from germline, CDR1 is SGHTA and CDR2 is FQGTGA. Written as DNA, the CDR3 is TGTGCCAGCAGCCCAAGTGGGGGGGGCCGGCACGAGCAGTACTTC. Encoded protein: CASSPSGGGRHEQYF.

The CDR3: CASSFTGINEKLFF. The DNA for the CDR3 is TGTGCCAGCAGCTTTACAGGGATTAATGAAAAACTGTTTTTT. The J gene is TRBJ1-4, the V gene TRBV11-3; weak D call: TRBD1 (6 bases). The V and J ends lost 3 bases and 4 bases respectively, with 9 bases between them. CDR1 SGHNT and CDR2 YENEEA come from the germline V gene. The CDR3 covers 14 residues. Full variable domain (remainder filled in from reference TRBV11-3 and TRBJ1-4): EAGVVQSPRYKIIEKKQPVAFWCNPISGHNTLYWYLQNLGQGPELLIRYENEEAVDDSQLPKDRFSAERLKGVDSTLKIQPAELGDSAVYLCASSFTGINEKLFFGSGTQLSVL.

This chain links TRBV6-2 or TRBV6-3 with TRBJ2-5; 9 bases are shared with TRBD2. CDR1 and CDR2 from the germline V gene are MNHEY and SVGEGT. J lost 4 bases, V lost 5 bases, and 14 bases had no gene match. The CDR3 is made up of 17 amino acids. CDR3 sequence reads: CASSPISSGEWGETQYF. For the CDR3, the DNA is TGTGCCAGCAGTCCCATATCTAGCGGGGAATGGGGAGAGACCCAGTACTTC.

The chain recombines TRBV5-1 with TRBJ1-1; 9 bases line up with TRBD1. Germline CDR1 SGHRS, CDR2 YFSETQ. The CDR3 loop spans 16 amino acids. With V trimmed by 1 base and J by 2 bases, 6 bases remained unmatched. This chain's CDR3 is CASSLKGQGGNTEAFF. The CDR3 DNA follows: TGCGCCAGCAGCTTGAAGGGACAGGGAGGAAACACTGAAGCTTTCTTT.

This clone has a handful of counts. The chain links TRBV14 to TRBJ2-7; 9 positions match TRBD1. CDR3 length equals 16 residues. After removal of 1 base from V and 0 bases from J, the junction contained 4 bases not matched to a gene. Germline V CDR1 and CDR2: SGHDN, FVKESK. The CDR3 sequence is CASSQVGQGSSYEQYF. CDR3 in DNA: TGTGCCAGCAGCCAAGTTGGACAGGGGAGCTCCTACGAGCAGTACTTC. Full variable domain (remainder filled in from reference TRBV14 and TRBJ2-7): EAGVTQFPSHSVIEKGQTVTLRCDPISGHDNLYWYRRVMGKEIKFLLHFVKESKQDESGMPNNRFLAERTGGTYSTLKVQPAELEDSGVYFCASSQVGQGSSYEQYFGPGTRLTVT.

The CDR3 sequence: CASSEVGGWNYGYTF. The CDR3 nucleotides read TGTGCCAGCAGTGAGGTTGGGGGGTGGAACTATGGCTACACCTTC. J is TRBJ1-2 and V is TRBV6-1; the D gene is possibly TRBD1 (5 bases). The ends were cut back, 3 bases at V and 2 bases at J, with 13 bases in the middle. CDR1 MNHNS and CDR2 SASEGT come from the germline V gene. There are 15 residues in the CDR3.

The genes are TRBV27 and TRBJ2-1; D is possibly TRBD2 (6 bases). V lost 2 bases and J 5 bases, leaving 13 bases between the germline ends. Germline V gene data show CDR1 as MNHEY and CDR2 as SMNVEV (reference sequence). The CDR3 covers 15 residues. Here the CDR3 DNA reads TGTGCCAGCAGTTTAATGAGGAGGAGGGACAATGAGCAGTTCTTC. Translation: CASSLMRRRDNEQFF.

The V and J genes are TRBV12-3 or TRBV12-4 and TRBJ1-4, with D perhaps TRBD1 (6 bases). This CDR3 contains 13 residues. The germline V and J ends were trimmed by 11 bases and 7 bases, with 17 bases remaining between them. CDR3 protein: CAGSQGRGEKLFF. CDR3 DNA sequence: TGTGCCGGCTCACAGGGAAGGGGTGAAAAACTGTTTTTT.

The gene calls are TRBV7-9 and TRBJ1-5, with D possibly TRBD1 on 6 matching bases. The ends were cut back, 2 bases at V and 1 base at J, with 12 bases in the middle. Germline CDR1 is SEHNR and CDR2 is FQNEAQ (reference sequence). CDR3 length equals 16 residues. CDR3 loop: CASSLNYDRSNQPQHF. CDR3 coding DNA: TGTGCCAGCAGCTTAAATTATGACAGGAGCAATCAGCCCCAGCATTTT.

CDR3 protein: CASSSGGGNNQPQHF. The CDR3 DNA follows: TGTGCCAGCAGCTCCGGGGGGGGCAACAATCAGCCCCAGCATTTT. The chain links TRBV6-5 to TRBJ1-5; D perhaps matches TRBD1 (6 bases). With 6 bases removed from V and 3 bases from J, the gap between germline ends came to 15 bases. The germline V gene encodes CDR1 MNHEY and CDR2 SVGAGI. This CDR3 spans 15 amino acids.

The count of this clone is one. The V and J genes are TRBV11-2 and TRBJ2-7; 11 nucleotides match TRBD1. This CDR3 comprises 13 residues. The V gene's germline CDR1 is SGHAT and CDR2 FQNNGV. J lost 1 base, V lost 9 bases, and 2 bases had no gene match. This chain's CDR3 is CASGTGGSYEQYF. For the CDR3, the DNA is TGTGCCAGTGGGACAGGGGGTTCCTACGAGCAGTACTTC.

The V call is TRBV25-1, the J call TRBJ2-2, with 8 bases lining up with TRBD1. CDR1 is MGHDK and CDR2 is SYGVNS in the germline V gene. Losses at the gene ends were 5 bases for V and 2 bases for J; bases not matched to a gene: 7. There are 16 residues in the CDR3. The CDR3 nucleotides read TGTGCCAGCAGTAAGACCGGGACAGGAAACACCGGGGAGCTGTTTTTT. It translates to CASSKTGTGNTGELFF.

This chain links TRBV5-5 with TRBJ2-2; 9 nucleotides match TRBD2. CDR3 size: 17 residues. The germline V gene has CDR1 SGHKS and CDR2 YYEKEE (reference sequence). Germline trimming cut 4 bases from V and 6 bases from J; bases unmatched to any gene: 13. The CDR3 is CASSPGSLAGWAGELFF. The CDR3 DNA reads TGTGCCAGCAGCCCCGGGTCCCTAGCGGGGTGGGCCGGGGAGCTGTTTTTT.

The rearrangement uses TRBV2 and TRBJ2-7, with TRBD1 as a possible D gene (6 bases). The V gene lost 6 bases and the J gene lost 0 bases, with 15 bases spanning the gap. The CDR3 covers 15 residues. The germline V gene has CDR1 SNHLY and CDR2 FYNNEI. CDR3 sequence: CASRFRQASSYEQYF. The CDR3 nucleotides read TGTGCCAGCAGGTTCCGACAGGCCTCCTCCTACGAGCAGTACTTC.

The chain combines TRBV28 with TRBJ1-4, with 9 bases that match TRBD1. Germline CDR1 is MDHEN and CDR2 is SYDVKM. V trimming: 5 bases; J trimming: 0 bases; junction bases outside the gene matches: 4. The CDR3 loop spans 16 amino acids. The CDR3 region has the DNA TGTGCCAGCAGTCGGGACAGGGTGGCAACTAATGAAAAACTGTTTTTT. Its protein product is CASSRDRVATNEKLFF.

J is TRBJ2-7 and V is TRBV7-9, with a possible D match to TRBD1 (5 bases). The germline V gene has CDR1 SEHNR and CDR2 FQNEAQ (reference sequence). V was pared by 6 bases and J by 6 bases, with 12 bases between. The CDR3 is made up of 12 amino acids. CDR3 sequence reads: CASSTRGGEQYF. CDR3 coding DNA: TGTGCCAGCAGTACAAGGGGTGGCGAGCAGTACTTC.

This CDR3 reads CASTYQGSSGNTIYF. CDR3 sequence (DNA): TGTGCCAGCACCTATCAGGGGAGCTCTGGAAACACCATATATTTT. The chain carries TRBV19 and TRBJ1-3; D is possibly TRBD1 (6 bases). Germline CDR1 LNHDA, CDR2 SQIVND (reference sequence). This CDR3 spans 15 amino acids. V lost 9 bases and J lost 0, with 15 bases in between.

The CDR3 spells CASSPGGGAPLHF. CDR3 bases: TGTGCCAGCTCACCAGGGGGAGGAGCACCCCTCCACTTT. The chain has TRBV18 and TRBJ1-6; tentative D call: TRBD1 (5 bases). CDR1 and CDR2 (germline): KGHSH, LQKENI. This CDR3 spans 13 amino acids. Between the trimmed V and J ends, which lost 2 bases and 11 bases, there was a span of 10 bases.

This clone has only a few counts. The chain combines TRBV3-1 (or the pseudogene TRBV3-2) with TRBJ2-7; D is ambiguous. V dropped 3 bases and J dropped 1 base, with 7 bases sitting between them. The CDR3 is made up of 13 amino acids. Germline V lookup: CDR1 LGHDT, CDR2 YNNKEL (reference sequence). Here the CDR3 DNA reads TGTGCCAGCAGCCAGGGCAGGTCCTACGAGCAGTACTTC. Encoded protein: CASSQGRSYEQYF.

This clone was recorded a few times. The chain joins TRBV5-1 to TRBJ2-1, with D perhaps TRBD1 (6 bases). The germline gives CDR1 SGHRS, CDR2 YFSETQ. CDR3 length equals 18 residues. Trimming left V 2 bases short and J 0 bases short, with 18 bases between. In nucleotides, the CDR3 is TGCGCCAGCAGCTTCTTACAGGGACCCCCTAGCTCCTACAATGAGCAGTTCTTC. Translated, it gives CASSFLQGPPSSYNEQFF.

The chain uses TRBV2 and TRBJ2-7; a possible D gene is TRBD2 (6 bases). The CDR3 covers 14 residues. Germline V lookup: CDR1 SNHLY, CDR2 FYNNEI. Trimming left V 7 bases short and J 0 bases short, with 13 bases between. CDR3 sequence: CASTLLGLSYEQYF. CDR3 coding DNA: TGTGCCAGCACCCTATTGGGACTCTCCTACGAGCAGTACTTC.

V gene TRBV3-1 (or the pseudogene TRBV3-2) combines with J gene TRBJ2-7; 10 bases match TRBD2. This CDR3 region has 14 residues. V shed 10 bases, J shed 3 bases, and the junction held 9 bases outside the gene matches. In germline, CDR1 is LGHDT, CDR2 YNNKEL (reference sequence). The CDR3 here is CATPGLAGVYEQYF. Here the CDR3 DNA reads TGTGCCACCCCTGGGCTAGCGGGAGTCTACGAGCAGTACTTC.

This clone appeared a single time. The CDR3, as DNA: TGTGCCAGCAGCTACCCGGGGATCAGTGGAAACACCATATATTTT. Its translation is CASSYPGISGNTIYF. J is TRBJ1-3 and V is TRBV11-2; D unclear. Germline CDR1 SGHAT, CDR2 FQNNGV. V dropped 4 bases and J dropped 3 bases, with 13 bases sitting between them. This CDR3 is built from 15 residues.

The CDR3 spells CAWHTTVNQETQYF. The CDR3 DNA is TGTGCCTGGCATACCACAGTAAATCAAGAGACCCAGTACTTC. The chain carries TRBV30 and TRBJ2-5; D is unresolved. CDR3 length: 14 amino acids. Looked up from germline, CDR1 is GTSNPN and CDR2 is SVGIG (reference sequence). Trimming left V 5 bases short and J 2 bases short, with 15 bases between.